The clone carrying this TCR beta chain occurred a few times. The antigen is unknown. Together with a sample-barcoded 5' primer, a J-beta primer mix was included in a second PCR lasting roughly 7 to 11 cycles. TCRdb recomputed calls from the 5' RACE reads with MiXCR, one row per CDR3 protein. The sample includes 700,000 to 900,000 distinct CDR3 sequences, about a quarter of them seen just once. The sample originates from a study of blood T cells in healthy people across ages. Study overall: Roughly one uniquely barcoded beta molecule per two T cells was captured.

The CDR3 contains 15 residues. V lost 0 bases and J lost 2, with 9 bases in between. Germline CDR1 reads SGDLS; CDR2 reads YYNGEE. Study-wide points: Roughly linearly, TCR beta diversity per million T cells fell as age increased.

The same data also contributed to another study, on T cells of mothers and their children. From that report: Every mother produced more than 9.5 million TCR beta CDR3 reads, whereas every child provided around 3 million. Detection of persistent microchimeric T cell clones did not occur.

This TCR derives from a boy between 10 and 17 years old in good health. This chain joins TRBV9 and TRBJ2-1; maybe TRBD1 (6 bases). Sequenced material: blood. The CDR3 region has the DNA TGTGCCAGCAGCGTAGAGGCAGGGGCCTACAATGAGCAGTTCTTC. As protein: CASSVEAGAYNEQFF.